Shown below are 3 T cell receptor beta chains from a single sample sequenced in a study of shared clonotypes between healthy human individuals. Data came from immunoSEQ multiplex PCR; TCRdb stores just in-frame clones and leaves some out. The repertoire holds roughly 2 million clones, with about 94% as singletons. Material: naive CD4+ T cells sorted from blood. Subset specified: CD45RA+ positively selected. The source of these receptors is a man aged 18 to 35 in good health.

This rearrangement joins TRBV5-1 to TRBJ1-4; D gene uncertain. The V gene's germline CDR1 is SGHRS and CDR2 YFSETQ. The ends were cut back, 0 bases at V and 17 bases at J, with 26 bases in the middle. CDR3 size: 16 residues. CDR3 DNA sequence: TGCGCCAGCAGCTTGGACGGATCCGGGCCCATGGCCACTAATTTTTTT. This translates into CASSLDGSGPMATNFF. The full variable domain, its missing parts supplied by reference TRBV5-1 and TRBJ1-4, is KAGVTQTPRYLIKTRGQQVTLSCSPISGHRSVSWYQQTPGQGLQFLFEYFSETQRNKGNFPGRFSGRQFSNSRSEMNVSTLELGDSALYLCASSLDGSGPMATNFFGSGTQLSVL.

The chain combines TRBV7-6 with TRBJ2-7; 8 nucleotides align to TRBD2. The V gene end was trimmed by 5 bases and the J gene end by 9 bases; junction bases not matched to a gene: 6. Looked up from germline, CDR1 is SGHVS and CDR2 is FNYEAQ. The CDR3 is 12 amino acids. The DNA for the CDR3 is TGTGCCAGCAGCGCCGCGAGCGGGAGGCAGTACTTC. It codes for CASSAASGRQYF.

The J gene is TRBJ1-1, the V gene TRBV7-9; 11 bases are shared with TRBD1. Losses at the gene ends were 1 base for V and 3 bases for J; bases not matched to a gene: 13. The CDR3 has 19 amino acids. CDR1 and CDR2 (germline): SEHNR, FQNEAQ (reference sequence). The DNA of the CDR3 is TGTGCCAGCAGCTTAGTTTACGGAAGGACAGGGGGCGGGCACACTGAAGCTTTCTTT. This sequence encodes CASSLVYGRTGGGHTEAFF.